A single sample gave rise to the 28 T cell receptor beta chains below, sequenced in a study of identical twins listed by TCRdb under 2016. Libraries were made using 5' RACE. Instrument used: Illumina HiSeq 2000. The public sequencing data were trimmed at Q25 with fastp and processed into clonotypes with MiXCR by TCRdb, which kept only in-frame beta chains. Duplicate CDR3 protein sequences are folded into a single record with the most common DNA and genes. Counted in this sample were about 660,000 distinct CDR3 sequences; around 8.3% of them appeared once. The top ten hold 0.98% of the sample. This sample was also put to use in a study of yellow fever vaccine responses in identical twins.

Specimen: PBMCs. The receptors shown here come from a woman aged 18-29 years in good health.

This clonotype was picked up many times. The chain joins TRBV7-9 to TRBJ2-2, with D possibly matching TRBD1 (5 bases). The germline V gene encodes CDR1 SEHNR and CDR2 FQNEAQ (reference sequence). The CDR3 is made up of 14 amino acids. V lost 5 bases and J lost 5, with 12 bases in between. CDR3 amino acids: CASSIDRVTGELFF. DNA for the CDR3: TGTGCCAGCAGCATCGACAGAGTTACCGGGGAGCTGTTTTTT.

The gene calls are TRBV29-1 and TRBJ2-1, with D perhaps matching TRBD2 (6 bases). The CDR3 covers 15 residues. CDR1 SQVTM and CDR2 ANQGSEA come from the germline V gene. Trimming stripped 6 bases from V and 9 bases from J, with 24 bases between. The CDR3 nucleotides are TGCAGCGTCCAAAGAGGGACTTGGGGCACCGGTGAGCAGTTCTTC. This sequence encodes CSVQRGTWGTGEQFF.

There are a few counts of this clonotype. This chain joins TRBV20-1 and TRBJ2-1; D might be TRBD1 (7 bases). The CDR3 length is 13 residues. The germline CDR1 and CDR2 sequences are DFQATT and SNEGSKA (reference sequence). Trimming cost V 3 bases and J 6 bases, with 12 bases left between them. CDR3 sequence reads: CSARWRGRNEQFF. CDR3 bases: TGCAGTGCTAGGTGGAGGGGGCGCAATGAGCAGTTCTTC.

This clonotype was detected many times. The chain is built from TRBV5-1 and TRBJ2-1; 7 nucleotides line up with TRBD2. V was pared by 4 bases and J by 0 bases, with 13 bases of the junction left unmatched. CDR1 and CDR2 from the germline V gene are SGHRS and YFSETQ. The length of the CDR3 is 18 residues. CDR3 bases: TGCGCCAGCAGCCGGAAGCTAGCGGCAGCGAGCTCCTACAATGAGCAGTTCTTC. It codes for CASSRKLAAASSYNEQFF.

V usage is TRBV27 and J usage is TRBJ1-2; 12 positions agree with TRBD1. The CDR3 has 17 residues. CDR1 is MNHEY, CDR2 SMNVEV, per germline (reference sequence). With V trimmed by 7 bases and J by 3 bases, 12 bases remained unmatched. The CDR3 coding sequence is TGTGCCAGCACCCTGTTCCGGGACAGGGGGCACCACTATGGCTACACCTTC. Translating it yields CASTLFRDRGHHYGYTF.

This clonotype was observed a few times. This chain links TRBV7-2 with TRBJ2-2; 9 nucleotides line up with TRBD1. J lost 5 bases, V lost 5 bases, and 12 bases had no gene match. Germline V gives CDR1 SGHTA, CDR2 FQGNSA. The CDR3 spans 17 residues. The CDR3 DNA is TGTGCCAGCAGCCTACCCCGGGACAGGGTTCGGACCGGGGAGCTGTTTTTT. This encodes CASSLPRDRVRTGELFF.

In its sample, this clonotype was seen a few times. V usage is TRBV30 and J usage is TRBJ2-7, with a weak D call TRBD1 (6 bases). Germline-derived CDR1 and CDR2 are GTSNPN and SVGIG (reference sequence). The CDR3 is made up of 13 amino acids. The V end lost 4 bases, the J end lost 0 bases, and 10 bases lay between the germline ends. The CDR3 nucleotides read TGTGCCTGGACTACAGGGCCCTCCTACGAGCAGTACTTC. Protein: CAWTTGPSYEQYF.

This clonotype was found many times. The chain joins TRBV29-1 to TRBJ2-2, with 8 bases aligning to TRBD1. Germline CDR1 reads SQVTM; CDR2 reads ANQGSEA. The trim removed 6 bases at V and 0 bases at J, leaving 0 bases unmatched. The CDR3 covers 13 residues. In nucleotides, the CDR3 is TGCAGCGTGACAGGGGCGAACACCGGGGAGCTGTTTTTT. Translated, it gives CSVTGANTGELFF.

The chain recombines TRBV6-5 with TRBJ1-1, with D perhaps TRBD1 (5 bases). With 2 bases removed from V and 7 bases from J, the gap between germline ends came to 8 bases. The CDR3 length is 12 residues. Germline values: CDR1 MNHEY, CDR2 SVGAGI. CDR3 sequence: CASSYAGGEAFF. CDR3 coding DNA: TGTGCCAGCAGTTACGCGGGGGGTGAAGCTTTCTTT.

This rearrangement joins TRBV12-3 or TRBV12-4 to TRBJ2-5, with TRBD2 identical over 16 bases. The CDR3 loop spans 18 amino acids. The trim removed 5 bases at V and 0 bases at J, leaving 6 bases unmatched. In DNA form, the CDR3 reads TGTGCCAGCAGTCCCGGGACTAGCGGGGGGGCCCACCAAGAGACCCAGTACTTC. It is translated as CASSPGTSGGAHQETQYF.

The rearrangement joins TRBV6-5 to TRBJ2-3, with 7 bases that match TRBD2. The CDR3 covers 17 residues. V gave up 1 base and J gave up 1 base; unmatched junction bases: 8. CDR1 and CDR2 from the germline V gene are MNHEY and SVGAGI. CDR3 in amino acids: CASSYWGREQGTDTQYF. The CDR3 coding sequence is TGTGCCAGCAGTTACTGGGGGAGGGAGCAGGGCACAGATACGCAGTATTTT.

This clonotype was picked up a small number of times. The V and J genes are TRBV6-1 and TRBJ1-2, with a weak D call TRBD1 (6 bases). V shed 3 bases and J shed 8 bases, with 13 bases lying between them. Germline assignment: CDR1 MNHNS and CDR2 SASEGT. The CDR3 is made up of 13 amino acids. CDR3 in DNA: TGTGCCAGCAGTGACTACAGGGATTTCGGCTACACCTTC. Translated, it gives CASSDYRDFGYTF.

The chain combines TRBV19 with TRBJ1-4, with TRBD1 matching over 8 bases. The germline gives CDR1 LNHDA, CDR2 SQIVND (reference sequence). Trimming took 5 bases from V and 8 from J; bases not matched to a gene: 4. CDR3 length: 13 amino acids. CDR3 residues: CASSWTGLEKLFF. The DNA of the CDR3 is TGTGCCAGTAGTTGGACAGGGCTCGAAAAACTGTTTTTT.

This clonotype has more than one count but fewer than ten. The rearrangement uses TRBV12-3 or TRBV12-4 and TRBJ1-4; D is unclear. The CDR3 runs to 14 residues. V lost 5 bases to trimming and J lost 8 bases, with 15 bases between them. The CDR3 DNA reads as TGTGCCAGCAGTCAAATGGGTTCGGTGGAAAAACTGTTTTTT. Residues: CASSQMGSVEKLFF.

This clonotype has ten or more counts. The chain links TRBV28 to TRBJ2-1; TRBD1 matches at 10 bases. With 3 bases clipped from V and 1 base from J, the junction kept 3 bases outside the gene matches. CDR3 size: 16 residues. Germline-derived CDR1 and CDR2 are MDHEN and SYDVKM. CDR3 amino acids: CASSFPGQGSYNEQFF. CDR3 nucleotides: TGTGCCAGCAGTTTCCCGGGACAGGGGTCCTACAATGAGCAGTTCTTC.

CDR3 loop: CASSLALLGDHYGYTF. The CDR3 DNA reads TGTGCCAGCAGTTTAGCGCTTCTTGGGGATCACTATGGCTACACCTTC. The chain combines TRBV12-3 or TRBV12-4 with TRBJ1-2; no clear D gene. V gave up 0 bases and J gave up 3 bases, with 14 bases separating them. CDR3 length equals 16 residues.

This clonotype came up many times. V is TRBV29-1 and J is TRBJ2-1, with a weak D call TRBD1 (8 bases). Looked up from germline, CDR1 is SQVTM and CDR2 is ANQGSEA. V lost 1 base, J lost 3 bases, and 19 bases lay in between. The length of the CDR3 is 17 residues. The DNA of the CDR3 is TGCAGCGTTGAAGGCCCACACAGGGGGGAGGGCTACAATGAGCAGTTCTTC. Encoded protein: CSVEGPHRGEGYNEQFF.

This clonotype was counted a few times. The genes are TRBV20-1 and TRBJ2-7, with 11 bases lining up with TRBD2. The junction had 4 bases not matched to a gene; V was cut back by 5 bases and J by 1 base. In germline, CDR1 is DFQATT, CDR2 SNEGSKA (reference sequence). This CDR3 is 14 amino acids long. The CDR3 DNA is TGCAGTGCTCCCACTAGCGGGAGATCCTACGAGCAGTACTTC. It is translated as CSAPTSGRSYEQYF.

This clonotype showed up many times. The CDR3 nucleotides are TGCAGTGCTAGAGATATGGGCGAGCAGTACTTC. It translates to CSARDMGEQYF. This chain links TRBV20-1 with TRBJ2-7; D ambiguous. This CDR3 has 11 residues. Trimming left V 0 bases short and J 6 bases short, with 6 bases between. Germline V gene sequence: CDR1 DFQATT, CDR2 SNEGSKA (reference sequence).

This clonotype was seen at least ten times. The V and J genes are TRBV5-1 and TRBJ2-3; D is possibly TRBD1 (6 bases). With 3 bases removed from V and 4 bases from J, the gap between germline ends came to 18 bases. This CDR3 comprises 16 residues. CDR1 and CDR2 (germline): SGHRS, YFSETQ. The CDR3 DNA sequence: TGCGCCAGCAGCTGGGAAACAGGGACGATAGCAGATACGCAGTATTTT. Translation: CASSWETGTIADTQYF.

The chain links TRBV5-1 to TRBJ2-7, with 9 positions matching TRBD2. The CDR3 loop spans 15 amino acids. Per germline, CDR1 SGHRS and CDR2 YFSETQ. V shed 4 bases, J shed 5 bases, and the junction held 10 bases outside the gene matches. The CDR3 protein is CASSPLAGGRDEQYF. The CDR3 DNA is TGCGCCAGCAGCCCCCTCGCGGGGGGGCGAGACGAGCAGTACTTC.

V usage is TRBV6-2 or TRBV6-3 and J usage is TRBJ2-7, with TRBD2 identical over 9 bases. With 7 bases clipped from V and 4 bases from J, the junction kept 8 bases outside the gene matches. Germline CDR1 and CDR2: MNHEY and SVGEGT. This CDR3 is 14 amino acids long. As DNA, the CDR3 is TGTGCCAGCATCCCCGGGACTAGCCGTTACGAGCAGTACTTC. This translates into CASIPGTSRYEQYF.

This clonotype appeared a few times. The rearrangement uses TRBV12-3 or TRBV12-4 and TRBJ2-5; 10 nucleotides line up with TRBD2. The CDR3 is 15 amino acids. V was pared by 4 bases and J by 5 bases, with 7 bases of the junction left unmatched. The CDR3 spells CASSSGTSVSETQYF. The CDR3 DNA follows: TGTGCCAGCAGTTCCGGGACTAGCGTATCGGAGACCCAGTACTTC.

Notes on this clonotype: This may stem from a read error, because a much larger clone lies one nucleotide away. The chain joins TRBV10-2 to TRBJ2-7; no clear D. The V gene lost 10 bases and the J gene lost 4 bases, with 8 bases spanning the gap. The CDR3 totals 10 residues. Germline CDR1 reads WSHSY; CDR2 reads SAAADI. In DNA, the CDR3 is TGCGCCACCCAACAGTACGAGCAGTACTTC. Translated, it gives CATQQYEQYF.

The chain combines TRBV20-1 with TRBJ2-5, with 13 bases matching TRBD2. Germline V gene lookup returns CDR1 DFQATT and CDR2 SNEGSKA (reference sequence). Losses at the gene ends were 7 bases for V and 3 bases for J; bases not matched to a gene: 5. This CDR3 is 14 amino acids long. The CDR3 coding sequence is TGCAGTGTGGCGGGACTAGCGGGGAAAGAGACCCAGTACTTC. Translation: CSVAGLAGKETQYF.

Ten or more counts support this clonotype. The V gene is TRBV3-1, the J gene TRBJ2-3; 10 bases are shared with TRBD1. Trimming took 1 base from V and 2 from J; bases not matched to a gene: 6. Germline V gene lookup returns CDR1 LGHDT and CDR2 YNNKEL (reference sequence). The CDR3 covers 17 residues. The CDR3 loop is CASSQARGTGDTDTQYF. CDR3 bases: TGTGCCAGCAGCCAAGCGAGAGGGACAGGGGACACAGATACGCAGTATTTT.

This chain joins TRBV6-1 and TRBJ1-1; tentatively, D is TRBD1 (5 bases). V dropped 6 bases and J dropped 1 base, with 12 bases sitting between them. CDR3 length equals 14 residues. CDR1 MNHNS and CDR2 SASEGT come from the germline V gene. DNA of the CDR3: TGTGCCAGCAGCCGGGACGGGGGGAACACTGAAGCTTTCTTT. It yields the protein CASSRDGGNTEAFF.

This clonotype was counted between two and nine times. This sequence joins TRBV28 and TRBJ2-1, with 13 positions matching TRBD2. CDR1 and CDR2 (germline): MDHEN, SYDVKM. The CDR3 is made up of 18 amino acids. The V gene end was trimmed by 5 bases and the J gene end by 6 bases; junction bases not matched to a gene: 13. Here the CDR3 DNA reads TGTGCCAGCAGTCCCCGTGGGACTAGCGGGACCGGGCGCAATGAGCAGTTCTTC. Translating it yields CASSPRGTSGTGRNEQFF. Full variable domain (rest looked up from reference TRBV28 and TRBJ2-1): DVKVTQSSRYLVKRTGEKVFLECVQDMDHENMFWYRQDPGLGLRLIYFSYDVKMKEKGDIPEGYSVSREKKERFSLILESASTNQTSMYLCASSPRGTSGTGRNEQFFGPGTRLTVL.